This is a list of T cell receptor beta chains from one sample in a study of blood T cells in healthy people across ages. Each CDR3 protein is one row after TCRdb ran MiXCR on the 5' RACE reads. The table lists around 1,600,000 distinct CDR3 sequences, approximately 39% of them singletons. Sequencing was done on a sample of blood. All receptors come from a woman aged 18-35 years in good health. Both conserved end residues are trimmed from each CDR3. Fields, in order: V gene, clone size, CDR3 protein. A clone size is listed for some rows: how often the clone was seen (once, few, many), or a class if it is expanded.

>TRBV27|.
ASSLRQSPSPLH
>TRBV24-1|.
ATKFGDTQY
>TRBV2|few
ASRKAERSYEQY
>TRBV5-1|.
ASSRDRATEAF
>TRBV19|few
ASSIQIEANVLT
>TRBV27|few
ASSPLTGSTEAF
>TRBV12-3/TRBV12-4|.
ASSWGGPYEQY
>TRBV7-9|.
ASSLGVVSNYGYT
>TRBV29-1|.
SVLYGELF
>TRBV7-3|many
ASSPDYRPHTDTQY
>TRBV29-1|.
SVDVGEVGYGYT
>TRBV11-2|.
ASSFRLANTDTQY
>TRBV29-1|.
SVAGRLGTEAF
>TRBV12-3/TRBV12-4|.
ASSTLHDRGSYGYT
>TRBV7-2|.
ASSLGQSLYEQY
>TRBV5-1|.
ASSQDSSREQF
>TRBV7-2|few
ASSLAYGTTPYEQY
>TRBV6-5|few
ASSDTGGAYNEQF
>TRBV9|.
ASSVGDRAKNIQY
>TRBV2|once
ASSGIEFSYNEQF
>TRBV4-3|.
ASSQGLATGEQF
>TRBV29-1|few
SVRLPQGPYEQY
>TRBV5-1|.
ASSSTSPFLSSYNEQF
>TRBV6-1|.
ASSAPGLPSDTQY
>TRBV6-1|few
ASSEEVYLYGYT
>TRBV3-1|.
ASSQGLTGNEQF
>TRBV4-3|.
ASSQSRSHNEQF
>TRBV6-5|few
ASSTLRPNQPQH
>TRBV20-1|few
SVRLAGSKNEQF
>TRBV3-1|few
ASSQVGNRGQF
>TRBV24-1|few
ATSESETQY
>TRBV29-1|.
SVGIRSNTEAF
>TRBV25-1|few
ASSETLRSSSYNEQF
>TRBV12-3/TRBV12-4|few
ASRTEDEQF
>TRBV5-5|.
ASSFLGSRNSPLH
>TRBV7-2|.
ASSVQGFGNEQY
>TRBV3-1|.
ASSQGLAIGYNEQY
>TRBV4-1|few
ASSYYSSNQPQH
>TRBV7-9|few
ASSGFSYLAKNIQY
>TRBV9|.
ASSVRPTGDTEAF
>TRBV6-2/TRBV6-3|few
ASSYIVPYEQY
>TRBV4-3|.
VSSQEGSMVTQETQY
>TRBV29-1|few
SVVGLAGGATQY
>TRBV5-5|.
ASSPQGRMNTEAF
>TRBV20-1|once
SARKLDSGELF
>TRBV4-3|few
ASSQWDRGYEQY
>TRBV20-1|.
SAGGTSGKRTYTQY
>TRBV27|.
ASQTDPRRETPYNEQF
>TRBV11-2|.
ASSTSGAYNNEQF
>TRBV20-1|.
SARDNRVPQETQY